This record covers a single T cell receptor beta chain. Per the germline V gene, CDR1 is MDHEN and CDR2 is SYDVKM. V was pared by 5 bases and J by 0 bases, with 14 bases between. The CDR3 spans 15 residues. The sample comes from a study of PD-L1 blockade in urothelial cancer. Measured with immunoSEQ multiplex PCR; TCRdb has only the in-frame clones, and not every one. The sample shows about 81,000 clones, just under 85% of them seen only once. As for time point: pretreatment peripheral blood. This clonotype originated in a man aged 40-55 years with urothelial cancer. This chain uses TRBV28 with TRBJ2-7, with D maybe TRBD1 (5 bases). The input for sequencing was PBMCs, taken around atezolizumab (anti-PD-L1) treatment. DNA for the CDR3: TGTGCCAGCAGTGCATTTGACAGCTACTCCTACGAGCAGTACTTC. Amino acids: CASSAFDSYSYEQYF.